This entry is about one T cell receptor (beta chain). Its antigen specificity is not known. It has no much larger one-base neighbor in the sample; base qualities were not kept. Library preparation used the immunoSEQ multiplex PCR assay. A mixture of 60 forward primers for TCR Vbeta segments and 13 reverse primers for TCR Jbeta segments was used in the multiplex PCR. The CDR3 region of rearranged TCR beta genes was amplified from genomic DNA with a multiplex PCR assay. The amplified TCR beta libraries were sequenced on the Illumina HiSeq System as 87-base-pair reads. The original pipeline was this. A later analysis counted about 80 million unique TCR beta chains across the 500 to 850 repertoires, and 9 million to 14 million of these chains were shared by at least two donors. Raw reads were error-corrected and collapsed into unique sequences with a nearest-neighbor algorithm that merged closely related sequences to remove PCR and sequencing errors. To assign V, D and J gene segments, CDR3 sequences were aligned to IMGT reference sequences. For a sequence to be retained, at least a six-nucleotide match to both a V gene segment and a J gene segment was required. A rearrangement counted as productive if the CDR3 had no stop codons and remained in frame with V and J, and every other rearrangement counted as non-productive. CDR3 was defined by IMGT convention, running from the second conserved V-encoded cysteine to the conserved J-encoded phenylalanine. In an earlier analysis of around 570 of the donors, sequences lacking an unambiguous match to a single V gene segment were excluded. An earlier analysis of about 590 of the donors classified V segments as functional when productive rearrangements were above 56.7% and as segregating when the standard deviation between donors was above 5%. A statistical classification framework was developed to diagnose cytomegalovirus status using the catalog of TCR beta chain sequences. In a later analysis, TCR nucleotide sequences were compared against IMGT/GENE-DB human TR gene sequences so that V and J genes could be assigned. A later analysis assigned CDR3 sequences and most-parsimonious VDJ recombination scenarios with the TCRdist pipeline. In a later analysis, every TCR beta chain was defined by the combination of its CDR3 amino acid sequence and its V-gene family, and reads without a unique V-gene family were dropped. A later analysis removed 592 highly shared, low-generation-probability nucleotide sequences to deal with suspected cross-contamination and a sequencing artifact. In a later analysis, a clonal expansion index for each public chain was calculated from normalized within-repertoire ranks of inferred template counts. In a later analysis, generation probabilities were computed with a VDJ recombination model fitted to out-of-frame rearrangements, and the resulting probabilities were checked against IGoR. Hypergeometric tests were used in a later analysis to score TCR-TCR, TCR-HLA and TCR-CMV co-occurrence, with a repertoire-size bias correction applied to the TCR pairs. A later analysis estimated false discovery rates by permuting HLA or CMV assignments 20 times. In a later analysis, co-occurring TCRs were grouped using DBSCAN, with TCRdist sequence similarity added in when clustering inside HLA-allele-positive subsets. Co-occurrence clustering excluded repertoires with fewer than 30,000 or more than 120,000 public chains, plus five with anomalous nucleotide sharing. Here the immuneACCESS table is served through TCRdb, limited to in-frame sequences with V and J called. Missing clones are a known gap in these copies; in checked studies unresolved V genes cover under half, and the rest lacks a known reason. V, J and clone size are taken as reported in that table, and D and trimming were inferred from the DNA itself. Here the sample has about 160,000 clones; roughly 80% occur a single time. Of the sample, approximately 2% is held by the ten largest clones.

The data derive from a study of cytomegalovirus exposure and HLA in healthy donors (dated by TCRdb to about 2017). Regarding the study in general: An earlier analysis of several hundred of the donors reported 276 Gb of sequence data and approximately 120 million unique TCR beta sequences obtained from about 179 million T cells. Roughly 320 gigabases of sequencing data and around 85 million unique TCR sequences made up an early release that covered 500 to 650 HLA-typed donors. Of the approximately 400 genotyped donors, over 80% were placed in the genetic ancestry cluster associated with self-reported Caucasian donors. The study aimed to test whether signatures of past pathogen exposure could be identified by cataloging public T cell receptors. The T cell repertoires of some 700 subjects were profiled by immunosequencing and related to cytomegalovirus serostatus. Besides the first cohort of under 700 subjects, a separate validation cohort made up of 120 different subjects was used. To predict cytomegalovirus infection status, the study combined high-throughput TCR immunosequencing, statistical association of individual TCRs with disease status, and machine learning. To study patterns of TCR occurrence, a later analysis re-analyzed previously published TCR beta repertoires from 666 donors and added high-resolution HLA genotyping. Rather than drawing on any new phenotypic data, the later analysis identified candidate immune exposures from TCR beta sequences and the way those sequences occurred across donors. An earlier analysis of several hundred of the donors applied high-throughput TCR beta sequencing to assess whether each TCR beta V gene segment acted as functional or pseudogenic. Donor age, sex, ethnicity and CMV serostatus were compiled together with the repertoire data. A later genetic analysis took genome-wide SNP genotypes for about 65% of the 666 donors and used that subset as a discovery cohort. Every discovery cohort repertoire had been produced on one sequencing platform. HLA typing included class I and class II loci at four-digit resolution. Typing coverage varied by locus: 629-630 donors for A, B, C, DRB1 and DQB1; more than 500 for DQA1; nearly 610 for DPA1; around 450 for DPB1. Roughly five DR-DQ haplotypes were handled as single units for association and clustering, since linkage in the cohort was strong. Among about 390 genotyped donors of the cohort, an average of around 240,000 unique TCR beta nucleotide sequences were sequenced per donor, around 18% of them non-productive.

The cohort comprised around 700 healthy bone marrow donors. Cohort members were all nominally healthy when sampled, although unrecorded immune exposures were likely present. The donor was CMV seronegative and was included in the group of several hundred seronegative cohort members. Each donor provided a peripheral blood sample, and peripheral blood mononuclear cells were used for TCR beta sequencing. Genomic DNA extraction from the blood cell samples was performed with the Qiagen DNeasy Blood Extraction Kit. Paper-wide results and their limitations: Roughly uniform sequencing depth across donors was assumed in presence/absence analyses, although this assumption may not hold. The authors suggested that the approach could potentially be extended to other disease states and immunological phenotypes. A cluster of highly shared sequence variants was judged likely to represent a technical artifact of the sequencing pipeline. In a later analysis, HLA-associated TCR beta chains showed more clonal expansion and lower generation probabilities than non-associated chains that were equally common. Linkage disequilibrium might explain the correlated functional status among segregating V segments, but an unknown experimental factor could not be excluded. CMV serostatus was the only immune exposure information available for the cohort. In the study, some 180 TCR beta chains were listed as associated with cytomegalovirus. A later genetic analysis associated a missense DCLRE1C variant with V-gene and J-gene trimming of TCR beta chains, and an independent cohort replicated the association. A later analysis found that most CMV-associated TCR beta chains appeared HLA-restricted, with HLA associations seemingly driven largely by CMV exposure. Strong co-occurrence of HLA alleles, especially DR and DQ, made assigning TCR associations to individual alleles difficult. In a later analysis, around 15,000 TCR beta sequences were associated with specific HLA alleles at a false discovery rate of 0.05. In a later analysis, TCR association rates were found to vary across HLA loci, with the most associated TCRs seen for DRB1 alleles and the fewest for HLA-C alleles. According to a later analysis, parvovirus B19, influenza, CMV and Epstein-Barr virus appeared linked to several top co-occurrence clusters. In an earlier analysis of about 600 of the donors, most TCR beta V segments appeared in productive rearrangements about 87% or about 30% of the time, broadly matching IMGT annotations. Some IMGT-functional V segments, including TRBV6-2 and TRBV6-3, could not be distinguished by the 87-base-pair reads and were therefore excluded. According to a later genetic analysis, donors in an Asian-associated ancestry cluster had fewer N-insertions in productive TCRs than the approximately 700-donor mean. Because counts were too low, about 18 rarely observed V segments, including chromosome 9 orphons, were left out of the earlier analysis of 587 of the donors. Across donors, most TCR sequences were observed very rarely, whereas some public TCRs were present in many individuals. A few of the identified cytomegalovirus-associated TCR beta chains were confirmed in vitro to be specific for cytomegalovirus antigens. Because HLA typing was missing for some donors at each locus, association tests included only the typed subset. A further reported finding was that TCR beta sequences accurately predicted the HLA-A and HLA-B alleles for most subjects in the first cohort. The cohort was sequenced for TCR beta chains only, and without alpha or paired-chain data the features that could be detected were limited. The classifier was reported to diagnose cytomegalovirus status with high specificity and sensitivity in both the original cohort and the validation cohort.

Measured from the cysteine to the phenylalanine, the CDR3 is 14 residues long. The DNA shown is the 42-base CDR3, in frame from base 1. Reading the germline V gene gives CDR1 SQVTM and CDR2 ANQGSEA. V lost 6 bases and J lost 0 bases, and the count of bases not matched to a germline gene is 8. This TCR derives from a man aged 18 to 35 in good health and CMV-seronegative. Recombination connected TRBV29-1 to TRBJ2-7; 7 nucleotides in the junction match TRBD1. Material: PBMCs. The CDR3 region: CSVTGLNSSYEQYF. DNA sequence: TGCAGCGTGACAGGGTTGAATTCCTCCTACGAGCAGTACTTC.